Listed below are T cell receptor beta chains from one sample, sequenced in a study of cytomegalovirus exposure and HLA in healthy donors. The repertoire was sequenced with immunoSEQ multiplex PCR; TCRdb's copy has only in-frame clones and lacks some. This sample's table reports about 110,000 clones. The specimen was PBMCs. These receptors were collected from a man aged 35-49 years in good health and CMV-seropositive. Each CDR3 is given with its conserved first and last residue. D genes are given only for firm matches.

V,D,J,DNA,CDR3
TRBV7-2,TRBD2,TRBJ2-1,TGTGCCAGCAGCTTATTCTTCAGCGGGGGAGGCGACAATGAGCAGTTCTTC,CASSLFFSGGGDNEQFF
TRBV7-9,TRBD1,TRBJ1-2,TGTGCCAGCAGACAAAACACCGGGACAGCCTCTAGGTATGGCTACACCTTC,CASRQNTGTASRYGYTF
TRBV5-1,TRBD2,TRBJ2-7,TGCGCCAGCCGGACTAGCGGGAGGGCCGGGACCTACGAGCAGTACTTC,CASRTSGRAGTYEQYF
TRBV19,TRBD1,TRBJ1-2,TGTGCCAGTAGCCCGACCCTGGGACAGGGAGGGGGTGATGGCTACACCTTC,CASSPTLGQGGGDGYTF
TRBV9,-,TRBJ2-1,TGTGCCAGCAGCGTAGAAACACACGAGCAGTTCTTC,CASSVETHEQFF
TRBV4-1,-,TRBJ2-3,TGCGCCAGCAGCCAAGTCGGCACAGATACGCAGTATTTT,CASSQVGTDTQYF
TRBV10-3,TRBD1,TRBJ1-5,TGTGCCATCAGTGAGTCTGACAGGGAGACAGGTCAGCCCCAGCATTTT,CAISESDRETGQPQHF
TRBV7-8,TRBD2,TRBJ2-7,TGTGCCAGCAGCTACCCCCGGGAGGGCTACGAGCAGTACTTC,CASSYPREGYEQYF
TRBV9,TRBD2,TRBJ2-1,TGTGCCAGCAGCGTAACCGAGCGGGAGTTGAATGAGCAGTTCTTC,CASSVTERELNEQFF
TRBV19,-,TRBJ1-5,TGTGCCAGTAGTATAAGCCTGAATTCCGGGTGGGGCCAGCCCCAGCATTTT,CASSISLNSGWGQPQHF
TRBV5-1,-,TRBJ1-1,TGCGCCAGCAGCTTGGTTGTAGGGAGCGCTGAAGCTTTCTTT,CASSLVVGSAEAFF
TRBV11-3,-,TRBJ2-2,TGTGCCAGCAGCTCCACGGCCGGGGGGCACGGGGAGCTGTTTTTT,CASSSTAGGHGELFF
TRBV7-3,TRBD1,TRBJ2-5,TGTGCCAGCAGCCGAGGGACAGGAGGAGAGACCCAGTACTTC,CASSRGTGGETQYF
TRBV27,TRBD1,TRBJ2-7,TGTGCCAGCAGTTGGGGACAGACCTACGAGCAGTACTTC,CASSWGQTYEQYF
TRBV23-1,-,TRBJ1-1,TGCGCCAGCAGTCAATCGTCTCGGGACACTGAAGCTTTCTTT,CASSQSSRDTEAFF
TRBV5-6,TRBD2,TRBJ2-3,TGTGCCAGCAGCTTGGCCCTGACTAGCGGGAGTACAGATACGCAGTATTTT,CASSLALTSGSTDTQYF
TRBV6-4,-,TRBJ2-5,TGTGCCAGCAGTGACCTACTCGACTCGGGGGAAGAGACCCAGTACTTC,CASSDLLDSGEETQYF
TRBV6-5,-,TRBJ2-2,TGTGCCAGCAAGACAGCTTCGAGCGGGGAGCTGTTTTTT,CASKTASSGELFF
TRBV7-8,TRBD1,TRBJ1-3,TGTGCCAGCAGCTTAGCGCGACGAGGGGGCGATGGAAACACCATATATTTT,CASSLARRGGDGNTIYF
TRBV5-3,TRBD1,TRBJ2-1,TGTGCCAGAAGCTCCCCGGGACAGAACTACAATGAGCAGTTCTTC,CARSSPGQNYNEQFF
TRBV6-1,TRBD2,TRBJ2-7,TGTGCCAGCAGCACACTAGCGGGAGGCACCTACGAGCAGTACTTC,CASSTLAGGTYEQYF
TRBV5-4,-,TRBJ2-7,TGTGCCAGCAGCTTGGATCCAGGCCGCCTCAAACTTTACGAGCAGTACTTC,CASSLDPGRLKLYEQYF
TRBV19,TRBD1,TRBJ2-7,TGTGCCAGTAGTAAGATGACAGGGAACTCCTACGAGCAGTACTTC,CASSKMTGNSYEQYF
TRBV13,TRBD1,TRBJ2-2,TGTGCCAGCAGGGAGACAGGGTGGGACACCGGGGAGCTGTTTTTT,CASRETGWDTGELFF
TRBV11-3,-,TRBJ1-3,TGTGCCAGCAGCACCGACAGTTCCTCTGGAAACACCATATATTTT,CASSTDSSSGNTIYF
TRBV27,-,TRBJ2-5,TGTGCCAGCAGTTTAAAAGGAGCCGTGTACCAAGAGACCCAGTACTTC,CASSLKGAVYQETQYF
TRBV5-6,-,TRBJ2-2,TGTGCCAGCAGCTTCGGCCTCGGAGGGCCCGGGGAGCTGTTTTTT,CASSFGLGGPGELFF
TRBV6-6,TRBD2,TRBJ2-7,TGTGCCAGCAGACTCGGGACTAACTACGAGCAGTACTTC,CASRLGTNYEQYF
TRBV6-5,-,TRBJ2-7,TGTGCCAGCAGTTACTCGGGGCACGGTACCTACGAGCAGTACTTC,CASSYSGHGTYEQYF
TRBV9,-,TRBJ2-2,TGTGCCAGCAGCGACCCAAGACAGGCCGGGGAGCTGTTTTTT,CASSDPRQAGELFF
TRBV20-1,-,TRBJ2-3,TGCAGTGCAAGTGAGGCTGATACGCAGTATTTT,CSASEADTQYF
TRBV5-1,TRBD1,TRBJ1-1,TGCGCCAGCAGCTGGGGGCAGGGGGTCACTGAAGCTTTCTTT,CASSWGQGVTEAFF
TRBV7-2,-,TRBJ2-7,TGTGCCAGCAGCTACGATGCCTATGACTCCTACGAGCAGTACTTC,CASSYDAYDSYEQYF
TRBV28,TRBD1,TRBJ2-5,TGTGCCAGCAGCCCCACCGACAGGGTAGAGACCCAGTACTTC,CASSPTDRVETQYF
TRBV28,-,TRBJ1-4,TGTGCCAGCAGTACCGACAGAGAAACTAATGAAAAACTGTTTTTT,CASSTDRETNEKLFF
TRBV14,-,TRBJ1-1,TGTGCCAGCAGCCCGATCCTTGCGGGCACTGAAGCTTTCTTT,CASSPILAGTEAFF
TRBV4-1,-,TRBJ1-2,TGCGCCAGCAGCCAAGAAAGGGCAGCCCGGGGGGGTGACTATGGCTACACCTTC,CASSQERAARGGDYGYTF
TRBV5-1,-,TRBJ2-7,TGCGCCAGCAGCTTCGGGGGGCTCGGGTACGAGCAGTACTTC,CASSFGGLGYEQYF
TRBV6-1,-,TRBJ1-6,TGTGCCAGCAGTGAGCGCAGGGCCCCCTCATATAATTCACCCCTCCACTTT,CASSERRAPSYNSPLHF
TRBV27,-,TRBJ2-2,TGTGCCAGCAGCCATAACAGGGCCGGGGAGCTGTTTTTT,CASSHNRAGELFF
TRBV5-1,TRBD1,TRBJ1-2,TGCGCCAGCAGCCCGGGACAGGCCTATGGCGGCTACACCTTC,CASSPGQAYGGYTF
TRBV7-3,-,TRBJ2-2,TGTGCCAGCAGCTTACTGAACACCGGGGAGCTGTTTTTT,CASSLLNTGELFF
TRBV5-1,TRBD2,TRBJ2-7,TGCGCCAGCAGCGTGGGAATACTAGCGGGAGGACCCTGGTCCTACGAGCAGTACTTC,CASSVGILAGGPWSYEQYF